This TCR beta chain was found in a study of vaccination and CD4 T cells after COVID-19. On the study more broadly: The study enrolled six male and four female convalescents, two of whom were Hispanic. Cultures acting as controls obtained a CEFX pool, an HIV-1 Nef pool, or no peptide.

V lost 6 bases and J lost 5; bases outside the gene matches: 7. The CDR3 length is 13 residues. Germline-derived CDR1 and CDR2 are DFQATT and SNEGSKA (reference sequence). This clonotype qualifies as medium-sized. The antigen remains undetermined. Broader study findings: In convalescent patients, a median about 88% of post-vaccine SARS-CoV-2-reactive clones appeared only after vaccination.

The sample's treatment: approximately nine-day PBMC culture with coronavirus spike peptide pools or control peptides (ViraFEST assay). The Oncomine TCR Beta short-read assay sequenced DNA from cultured CD4+ T cells. TCRdb reprocessed the PCR reads with MiXCR, giving one entry per CDR3 protein. This sample has around 13,000 distinct CDR3 sequences; roughly 74% occur once, and the top ten carry around 7.8%. The starting material was CD4+ T cells from blood, cultured in vitro, obtained after SARS-CoV-2 vaccination. The TCR was taken from a human donor who received a COVID-19 vaccine. The genes are TRBV20-1 and TRBJ1-2, with 9 positions matching TRBD1. The CDR3 region is CSAPGTGSYGYTF. For the CDR3, the DNA is TGCAGTGCCCCCGGGACAGGGAGTTATGGCTACACCTTC.